This passage covers 26 T cell receptor beta chains from one sample sequenced in a study of CD8 T cells in ankylosing spondylitis. TCRdb independently ran MiXCR on the 5' RACE reads; one entry per CDR3 protein. Seen here are 36,000 or so distinct CDR3 sequences, 4.5% to 6% observed once, and the top ten hold less than 15%. Material: blood, either unsorted or a sorted T cell fraction (not recorded which). These receptor sequences come from a male donor with ankylosing spondylitis or in good health (not recorded which).

The table lists this clonotype with many counts. The chain uses TRBV2 and TRBJ2-1; a weak D match, TRBD2 (5 bases). Trimming took off 2 bases at V and 0 bases at J, with 8 bases between the two ends. Germline V CDR1 and CDR2: SNHLY, FYNNEI. This CDR3 has 15 amino acids. The CDR3 DNA reads as TGTGCCAGCAGTGAAACGGGGAGCTCCTACAATGAGCAGTTCTTC. Its protein is CASSETGSSYNEQFF.

This clonotype showed up many times. The chain couples TRBV20-1 to TRBJ2-1, with 7 bases matching TRBD1. J was trimmed by 2 bases and V by 7 bases; bases with no gene match: 8. This CDR3 is built from 14 residues. Germline V CDR1 and CDR2: DFQATT, SNEGSKA (reference sequence). CDR3 loop: CSEVLQGAYNEQFF. The CDR3 DNA follows: TGCAGTGAAGTCTTGCAGGGGGCCTACAATGAGCAGTTCTTC.

This clonotype was observed many times. CDR3 residues: CASSSYQLPFF. The CDR3 DNA sequence: TGTGCCAGCAGCTCATACCAACTCCCTTTCTTT. The chain has TRBV7-2 and TRBJ1-1; D ambiguous. The V end was cut by 4 bases, the J end by 12 bases, with 12 bases between. The CDR3 is 11 amino acids. Germline V CDR1 and CDR2: SGHTA, FQGNSA.

This clonotype came up a few times. V gene TRBV5-1 combines with J gene TRBJ2-5, with a tentative D call TRBD1 (7 bases). Trimming pared 1 base from V and 4 bases from J, leaving 14 bases between. The CDR3 contains 15 residues. CDR1 and CDR2 (germline): SGHRS, YFSETQ. CDR3 residues: CASSLTGEETETQYF. The CDR3 nucleotides read TGCGCCAGCAGCTTGACAGGGGAGGAGACAGAGACCCAGTACTTC.

Many counts were recorded for this clonotype. J is TRBJ1-2 and V is TRBV5-6; 9 bases align to TRBD1. Losses at the gene ends were 4 bases for V and 2 bases for J; bases not matched to a gene: 6. CDR3 size: 15 residues. Looked up from germline, CDR1 is SGHDT and CDR2 is YYEEEE. The CDR3 sequence is CASSRRQGGNYGYTF. The CDR3, as DNA: TGTGCCAGCAGCAGACGACAGGGGGGGAACTATGGCTACACCTTC. Full variable domain (remainder filled in from reference TRBV5-6 and TRBJ1-2): DAGVTQSPTHLIKTRGQQVTLRCSPKSGHDTVSWYQQALGQGPQFIFQYYEEEERQRGNFPDRFSGHQFPNYSSELNVNALLLGDSALYLCASSRRQGGNYGYTFGSGTRLTVV.

This clonotype has at least ten counts. As DNA, the CDR3 is TGCGCCAGCAGCACAGGGAGACAAGAGACCCAGTACTTC. Its translation is CASSTGRQETQYF. V and J are TRBV5-1 and TRBJ2-5, with a tentative D call TRBD1 (6 bases). The CDR3 has 13 amino acids. Germline CDR1 is SGHRS and CDR2 is YFSETQ. V was trimmed by 4 bases and J by 2 bases, leaving 9 bases between them. Looking up the rest from reference TRBV5-1 and TRBJ2-5 gives the full variable domain: KAGVTQTPRYLIKTRGQQVTLSCSPISGHRSVSWYQQTPGQGLQFLFEYFSETQRNKGNFPGRFSGRQFSNSRSEMNVSTLELGDSALYLCASSTGRQETQYFGPGTRLLVL.

At least ten counts were recorded for this clonotype. The chain has TRBV6-5 and TRBJ1-4; unclear D gene. Trimming pared 6 bases from V and 6 bases from J, leaving 5 bases between. This CDR3 spans 11 amino acids. CDR1 and CDR2 (germline): MNHEY, SVGAGI. CDR3 DNA: TGTGCCAGCAGGAAATATGAAAAACTGTTTTTT. Translated, it gives CASRKYEKLFF.

This clonotype is labeled as medium-sized. V and J are TRBV20-1 and TRBJ2-3; no definite D call. Trimming stripped 1 base from V and 5 bases from J, with 13 bases between. CDR1 and CDR2 (germline): DFQATT, SNEGSKA (reference sequence). There are 14 residues in the CDR3. The chain's CDR3 is CSARGLTLGDTQYF. DNA for the CDR3: TGCAGTGCTAGAGGGCTCACCCTCGGAGATACGCAGTATTTT.

At least ten counts were recorded for this clonotype. The chain combines TRBV2 with TRBJ2-1, with 9 nucleotides matching TRBD1. V dropped 8 bases and J dropped 8; count of bases not matched to a gene: 10. Per germline, CDR1 SNHLY and CDR2 FYNNEI. CDR3 length: 14 amino acids. The CDR3 here is CASHPGTGNYEQFF. CDR3 coding DNA: TGTGCCAGCCACCCCGGGACAGGGAACTATGAGCAGTTCTTC.

This clonotype was counted ten times or more. V usage is TRBV19 and J usage is TRBJ2-7, with D maybe TRBD1 (6 bases). V dropped 10 bases and J dropped 2 bases, with 18 bases sitting between them. CDR1 and CDR2 from the germline V gene are LNHDA and SQIVND (reference sequence). The CDR3 runs to 14 residues. The CDR3 DNA follows: TGTGCCAACGACCGACAGGCGATACCCTACGAGCAGTACTTC. It is translated as CANDRQAIPYEQYF.

This clonotype has a count of ten or more. V usage is TRBV27 and J usage is TRBJ2-7; D unclear. Trimming shortened V by 2 bases and J by 6 bases, and 5 bases separated the two germline ends. This CDR3 region has 11 residues. Germline V gene data show CDR1 as MNHEY and CDR2 as SMNVEV (reference sequence). In DNA, the CDR3 is TGTGCCAGCAGTTTAGGCGGCGAGCAGTACTTC. The encoded protein is CASSLGGEQYF.

This clonotype was seen ten or more times. CDR3 nucleotide sequence: TGTGCCAGCAGTTTGAAGGGGTTTAATTCACCCCTCCACTTT. Translated: CASSLKGFNSPLHF. This chain links TRBV12-3 or TRBV12-4 with TRBJ1-6; weak D call: TRBD1 (5 bases). Deletions cut 3 bases from V and 6 bases from J, with 9 bases between. The CDR3 has 14 amino acids.

This clonotype was detected many times. The chain employs TRBV4-3 and TRBJ2-2, with D maybe TRBD1 (6 bases). Trimming removed 1 base at V and 8 bases at J, with 11 bases between. The germline CDR1 and CDR2 sequences are LGHNA and YSLEER. The CDR3 length is 14 residues. CDR3 in DNA: TGCGCCAGCAGCCAAGGGGGGCCGGTTGGGGAGCTGTTTTTT. Protein: CASSQGGPVGELFF.

This clonotype was counted ten times or more. This chain links TRBV5-1 with TRBJ2-5; 7 bases are shared with TRBD1. The CDR3 is 14 amino acids. Trimming took 4 bases from V and 3 from J; bases not matched to a gene: 6. CDR1 and CDR2 from the germline V gene are SGHRS and YFSETQ. The CDR3 nucleotides are TGCGCCAGCAGCAACTACGGGACAGAAGAGACCCAGTACTTC. As protein: CASSNYGTEETQYF.

There are many counts of this clonotype. The junction and the germline gene differ at one end; a read error may be behind it. The chain has TRBV20-1 and TRBJ2-7; 10 nucleotides align to TRBD2. This CDR3 is 21 amino acids long. Per the germline V gene, CDR1 is DFQATT and CDR2 is SNEGSKA (reference sequence). CDR3 amino acids: CCARDTIFSLGTSARPYEQYF. The CDR3 coding sequence is TGCTGTGCTAGAGATACAATTTTTTCGCTCGGGACTAGCGCTCGGCCCTACGAGCAGTACTTC.

This clonotype was seen many times. V usage is TRBV28 and J usage is TRBJ2-7, with 12 bases lining up with TRBD2. CDR3 size: 18 residues. Germline V gene lookup returns CDR1 MDHEN and CDR2 SYDVKM. V gave up 3 bases and J gave up 5 bases; unmatched junction bases: 14. The CDR3 loop is CASSLILAGGIVFNEQYF. The CDR3 DNA is TGTGCCAGCAGTTTGATCCTAGCGGGAGGGATCGTCTTTAACGAGCAGTACTTC.

This clonotype came up many times. V is TRBV10-3 and J is TRBJ2-7; 9 bases map to TRBD1. Per the germline V gene, CDR1 is ENHRY and CDR2 is SYGVKD. The length of the CDR3 is 14 residues. J lost 2 bases, V lost 6 bases, and 5 bases had no gene match. In DNA, the CDR3 is TGTGCCATCAGCTGGACAGGGGAGGCCTACGAGCAGTACTTC. This encodes CAISWTGEAYEQYF.

This clonotype showed up many times. This sequence joins TRBV6-1 and TRBJ2-1; TRBD1 matches at 9 bases. The CDR3 is made up of 15 amino acids. The J segment lost 3 bases and the V segment lost 7 bases, leaving 7 bases of the junction unmatched. CDR1 and CDR2 from the germline V gene are MNHNS and SASEGT. This CDR3 reads CASTPGQGYYNEQFF. The CDR3 DNA is TGTGCCAGCACACCGGGACAGGGATACTACAATGAGCAGTTCTTC.

In its sample, this clonotype was seen many times. V and J are TRBV6-5 and TRBJ2-5; D call uncertain. V dropped 0 bases and J dropped 7 bases, with 6 bases sitting between them. The CDR3 has 12 amino acids. CDR1 and CDR2 from the germline V gene are MNHEY and SVGAGI. CDR3 DNA sequence: TGTGCCAGCAGTTACTCGAGTGGGACCCAGTACTTC. Translating it yields CASSYSSGTQYF.

The rearrangement links TRBV5-1 to TRBJ2-7; tentative D call: TRBD2 (6 bases). The CDR3 is made up of 14 amino acids. V lost 1 base and J 3 bases, leaving 11 bases between the germline ends. CDR1 and CDR2 from the germline V gene are SGHRS and YFSETQ. CDR3 bases: TGCGCCAGCAGCTTGTTACTAGCAGGCTACGAGCAGTACTTC. Its translation: CASSLLLAGYEQYF.

This clonotype was recorded at least ten times. The chain has TRBV7-2 and TRBJ2-1; D unclear. Germline loops: CDR1 SGHTA, CDR2 FQGNSA. The CDR3 totals 15 residues. Trimming removed 0 bases at V and 2 bases at J, with 8 bases between. Written as DNA, the CDR3 is TGTGCCAGCAGCTTAGCATATGGGACCTACAATGAGCAGTTCTTC. This gives the protein CASSLAYGTYNEQFF.

The sample holds many counts of this clonotype. V gene TRBV20-1 combines with J gene TRBJ1-6; D is undetermined. The V and J ends lost 6 bases and 7 bases respectively, with 16 bases between them. This CDR3 comprises 14 residues. CDR1 and CDR2 (germline): DFQATT, SNEGSKA (reference sequence). CDR3 loop: CSATTRQANSPLHF. As DNA, the CDR3 is TGCAGTGCCACGACCCGGCAGGCAAATTCACCCCTCCACTTT.

This clonotype was seen many times. The chain is built from TRBV10-2 and TRBJ2-2; D ambiguous. The germline V and J ends were trimmed by 1 base and 1 base, with 4 bases remaining between them. The germline gives CDR1 WSHSY, CDR2 SAAADI. The length of the CDR3 is 14 residues. CDR3 in amino acids: CASSEFLNTGELFF. DNA for the CDR3: TGCGCCAGCAGTGAGTTCTTGAACACCGGGGAGCTGTTTTTT.

The chain couples TRBV14 to TRBJ2-6, with D hard to call. The CDR3 covers 13 residues. Germline V gives CDR1 SGHDN, CDR2 FVKESK. Trimming left V 5 bases short and J 5 bases short, with 7 bases between. CDR3 amino acids: CASSLLRANVLTF. The CDR3 DNA follows: TGTGCCAGCAGCTTGCTCAGGGCCAACGTCCTGACTTTC. Variable domain in full (rest from reference TRBV14 and TRBJ2-6): EAGVTQFPSHSVIEKGQTVTLRCDPISGHDNLYWYRRVMGKEIKFLLHFVKESKQDESGMPNNRFLAERTGGTYSTLKVQPAELEDSGVYFCASSLLRANVLTFGAGSRLTVL.

In its sample, this clonotype was seen many times. The chain couples TRBV28 to TRBJ2-7, with D uncertain. V lost 1 base and J lost 5, with 12 bases in between. Germline-derived CDR1 and CDR2 are MDHEN and SYDVKM. The CDR3 is made up of 14 amino acids. CDR3 nucleotide sequence: TGTGCCAGCAGTTTATCGGGTAACCGGGACGAGCAGTACTTC. Translating it yields CASSLSGNRDEQYF.

This clonotype was recorded many times. The V gene is TRBV29-1, the J gene TRBJ2-3; a weak D match, TRBD1 (5 bases). V was pared by 2 bases and J by 3 bases, with 6 bases between. There are 12 residues in the CDR3. Germline values: CDR1 SQVTM, CDR2 ANQGSEA. CDR3 DNA: TGCAGCGTTGAAAAGGGGACAGATACGCAGTATTTT. It codes for CSVEKGTDTQYF.